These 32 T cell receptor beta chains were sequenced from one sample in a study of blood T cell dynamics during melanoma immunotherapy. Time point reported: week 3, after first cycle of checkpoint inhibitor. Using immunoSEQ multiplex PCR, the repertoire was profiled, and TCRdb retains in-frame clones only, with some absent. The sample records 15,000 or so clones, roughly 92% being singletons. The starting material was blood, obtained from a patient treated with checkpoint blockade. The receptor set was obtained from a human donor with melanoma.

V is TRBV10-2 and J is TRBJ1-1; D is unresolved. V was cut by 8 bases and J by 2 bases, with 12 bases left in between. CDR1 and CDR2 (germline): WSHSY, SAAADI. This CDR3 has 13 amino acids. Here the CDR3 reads CASLAGLNTEAFF. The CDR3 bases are TGCGCCAGCTTGGCAGGCCTAAACACTGAAGCTTTCTTT.

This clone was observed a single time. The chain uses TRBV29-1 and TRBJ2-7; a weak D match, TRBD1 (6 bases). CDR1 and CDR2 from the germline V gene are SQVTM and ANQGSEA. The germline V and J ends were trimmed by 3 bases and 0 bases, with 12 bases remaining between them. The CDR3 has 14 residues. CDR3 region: CSVDRGPPSYEQYF. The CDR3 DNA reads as TGCAGCGTTGACAGGGGTCCCCCCTCCTACGAGCAGTACTTC.

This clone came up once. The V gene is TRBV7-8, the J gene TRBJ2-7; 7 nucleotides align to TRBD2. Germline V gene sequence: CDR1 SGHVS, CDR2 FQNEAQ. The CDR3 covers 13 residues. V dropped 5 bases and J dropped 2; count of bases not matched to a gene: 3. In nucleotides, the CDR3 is TGTGCCAGCAGCCTCAGCGGGGCCTACGAGCAGTACTTC. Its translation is CASSLSGAYEQYF.

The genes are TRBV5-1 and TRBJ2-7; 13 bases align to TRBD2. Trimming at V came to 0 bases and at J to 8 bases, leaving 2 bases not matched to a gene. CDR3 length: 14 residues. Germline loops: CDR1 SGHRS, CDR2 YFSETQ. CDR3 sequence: CASSLGTSGGKQYF. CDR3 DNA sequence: TGCGCCAGCAGCTTGGGGACTAGCGGGGGCAAGCAGTACTTC.

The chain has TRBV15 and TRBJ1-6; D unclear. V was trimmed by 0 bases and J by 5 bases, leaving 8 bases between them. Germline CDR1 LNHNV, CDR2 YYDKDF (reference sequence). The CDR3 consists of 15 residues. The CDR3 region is CATSRETCNNSPLHF. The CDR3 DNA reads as TGTGCCACCAGCAGAGAGACCTGCAATAATTCACCCCTCCACTTT. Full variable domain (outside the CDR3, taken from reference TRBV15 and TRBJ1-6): DAMVIQNPRYQVTQFGKPVTLSCSQTLNHNVMYWYQQKSSQAPKLLFHYYDKDFNNEADTPDNFQSRRPNTSFCFLDIRSPGLGDTAMYLCATSRETCNNSPLHFGNGTRLTVT.

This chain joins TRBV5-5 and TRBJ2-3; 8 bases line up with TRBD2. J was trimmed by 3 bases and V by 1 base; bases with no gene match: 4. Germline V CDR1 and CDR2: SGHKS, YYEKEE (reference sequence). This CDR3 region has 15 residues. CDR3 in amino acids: CASSLYLAGTDTQYF. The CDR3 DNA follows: TGTGCCAGCAGCTTGTATCTAGCGGGTACAGATACGCAGTATTTT.

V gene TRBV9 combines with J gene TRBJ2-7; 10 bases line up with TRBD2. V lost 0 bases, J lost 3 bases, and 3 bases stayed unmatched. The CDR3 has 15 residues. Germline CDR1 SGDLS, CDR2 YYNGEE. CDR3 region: CASSVAASGSYEQYF. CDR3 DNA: TGTGCCAGCAGCGTAGCGGCTAGCGGGAGCTACGAGCAGTACTTC.

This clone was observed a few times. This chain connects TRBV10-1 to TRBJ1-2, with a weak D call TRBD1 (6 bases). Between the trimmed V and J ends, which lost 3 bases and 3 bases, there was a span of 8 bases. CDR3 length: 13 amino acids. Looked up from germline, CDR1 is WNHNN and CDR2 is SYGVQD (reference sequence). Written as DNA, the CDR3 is TGCGCCAGCAGTGAACGACAGGACTATGGCTACACCTTC. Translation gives CASSERQDYGYTF.

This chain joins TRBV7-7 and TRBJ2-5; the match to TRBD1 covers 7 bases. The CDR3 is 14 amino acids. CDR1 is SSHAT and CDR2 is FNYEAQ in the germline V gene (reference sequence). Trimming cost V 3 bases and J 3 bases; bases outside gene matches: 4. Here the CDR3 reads CASSFKDRKETQYF. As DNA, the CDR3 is TGTGCCAGCAGCTTTAAGGACAGGAAAGAGACCCAGTACTTC.

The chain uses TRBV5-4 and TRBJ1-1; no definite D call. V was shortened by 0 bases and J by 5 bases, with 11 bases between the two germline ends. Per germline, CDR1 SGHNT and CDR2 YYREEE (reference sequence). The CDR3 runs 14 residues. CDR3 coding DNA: TGTGCCAGCAGCTTGGGGACGGGGTGGACTGAAGCTTTCTTT. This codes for CASSLGTGWTEAFF.

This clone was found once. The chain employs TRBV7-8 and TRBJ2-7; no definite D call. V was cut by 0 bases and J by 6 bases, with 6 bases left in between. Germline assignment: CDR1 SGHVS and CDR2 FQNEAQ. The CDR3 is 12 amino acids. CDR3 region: CASSLALSEQYF. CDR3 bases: TGTGCCAGCAGCTTAGCCCTTAGCGAGCAGTACTTC.

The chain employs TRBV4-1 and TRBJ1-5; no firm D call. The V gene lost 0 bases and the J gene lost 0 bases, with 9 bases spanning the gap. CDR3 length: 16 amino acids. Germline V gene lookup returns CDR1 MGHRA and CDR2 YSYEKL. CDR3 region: CASSQDKYNSNQPQHF. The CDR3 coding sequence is TGCGCCAGCAGCCAAGATAAGTATAATAGCAATCAGCCCCAGCATTTT.

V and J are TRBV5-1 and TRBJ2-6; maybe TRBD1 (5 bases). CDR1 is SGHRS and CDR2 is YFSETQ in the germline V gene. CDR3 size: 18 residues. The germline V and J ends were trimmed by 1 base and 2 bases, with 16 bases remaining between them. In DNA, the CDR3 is TGCGCCAGCAGCTTGAGGCCCCAGGGATCCCCTGGGGCCAACGTCCTGACTTTC. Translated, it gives CASSLRPQGSPGANVLTF.

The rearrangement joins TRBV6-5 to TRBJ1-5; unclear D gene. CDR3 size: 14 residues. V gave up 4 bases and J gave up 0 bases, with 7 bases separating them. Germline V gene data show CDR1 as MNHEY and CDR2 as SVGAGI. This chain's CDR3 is CASSLEASNQPQHF. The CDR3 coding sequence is TGTGCCAGCAGTTTGGAAGCTAGCAATCAGCCCCAGCATTTT.

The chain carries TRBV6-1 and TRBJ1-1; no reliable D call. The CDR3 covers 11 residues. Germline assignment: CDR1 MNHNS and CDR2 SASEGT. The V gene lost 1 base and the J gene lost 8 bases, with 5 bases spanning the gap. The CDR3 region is CASSEVLEAFF. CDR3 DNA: TGTGCCAGCAGTGAAGTGTTGGAAGCTTTCTTT.

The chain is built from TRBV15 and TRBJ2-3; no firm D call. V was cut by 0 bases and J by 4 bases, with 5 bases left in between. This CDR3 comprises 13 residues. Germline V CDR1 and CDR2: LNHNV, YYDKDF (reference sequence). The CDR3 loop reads CATSRDKADTQYF. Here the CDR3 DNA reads TGTGCCACCAGCAGAGATAAGGCAGATACGCAGTATTTT. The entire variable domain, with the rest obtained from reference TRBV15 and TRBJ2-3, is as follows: DAMVIQNPRYQVTQFGKPVTLSCSQTLNHNVMYWYQQKSSQAPKLLFHYYDKDFNNEADTPDNFQSRRPNTSFCFLDIRSPGLGDTAMYLCATSRDKADTQYFGPGTRLTVL.

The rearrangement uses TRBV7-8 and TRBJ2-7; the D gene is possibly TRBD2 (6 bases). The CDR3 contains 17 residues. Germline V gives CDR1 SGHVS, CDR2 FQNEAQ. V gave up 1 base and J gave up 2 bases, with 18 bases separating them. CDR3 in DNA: TGTGCCAGCAGCTTAGGGGCTAGCGCGCCGTATCCCTACGAGCAGTACTTC. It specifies CASSLGASAPYPYEQYF.

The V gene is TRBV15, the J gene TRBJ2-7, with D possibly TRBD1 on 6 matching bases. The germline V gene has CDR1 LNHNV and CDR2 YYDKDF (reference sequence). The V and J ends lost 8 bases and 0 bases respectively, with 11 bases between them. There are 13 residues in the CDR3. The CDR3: CATARDTSYEQYF. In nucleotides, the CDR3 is TGTGCCACCGCAAGGGACACCTCCTACGAGCAGTACTTC.

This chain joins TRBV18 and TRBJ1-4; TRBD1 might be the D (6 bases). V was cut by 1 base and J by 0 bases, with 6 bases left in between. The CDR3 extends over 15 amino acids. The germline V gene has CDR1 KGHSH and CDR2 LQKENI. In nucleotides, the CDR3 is TGTGCCAGCTCACCACAGGGGGCAACTAATGAAAAACTGTTTTTT. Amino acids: CASSPQGATNEKLFF.

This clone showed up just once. CDR3 sequence reads: CASSPLRDVSTDTQYF. In DNA, the CDR3 is TGTGCCAGCTCACCACTCCGCGATGTGAGCACAGATACGCAGTATTTT. V gene TRBV18 combines with J gene TRBJ2-3; D ambiguous. The CDR3 covers 16 residues. Trimming took 1 base from V and 0 from J, leaving 11 bases between them. The germline V gene has CDR1 KGHSH and CDR2 LQKENI.

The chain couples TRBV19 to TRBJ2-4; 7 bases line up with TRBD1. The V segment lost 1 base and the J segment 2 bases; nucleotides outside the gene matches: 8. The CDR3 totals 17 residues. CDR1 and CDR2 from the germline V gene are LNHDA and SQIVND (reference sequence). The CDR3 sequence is CASSIGGTVRTKNIQYF. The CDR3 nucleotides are TGTGCCAGTAGTATAGGGGGGACAGTTCGGACCAAAAACATTCAGTACTTC.

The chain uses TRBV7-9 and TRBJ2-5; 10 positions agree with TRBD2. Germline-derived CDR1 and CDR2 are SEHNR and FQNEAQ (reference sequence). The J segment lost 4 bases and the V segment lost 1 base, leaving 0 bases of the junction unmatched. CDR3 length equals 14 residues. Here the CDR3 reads CASSLGTSGETQYF. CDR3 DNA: TGTGCCAGCAGCTTAGGGACTAGCGGAGAGACCCAGTACTTC.

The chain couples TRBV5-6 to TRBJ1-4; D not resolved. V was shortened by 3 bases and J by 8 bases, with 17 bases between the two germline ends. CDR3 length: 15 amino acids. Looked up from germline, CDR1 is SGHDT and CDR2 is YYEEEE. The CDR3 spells CASSSSDLFREKLFF. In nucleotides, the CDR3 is TGTGCCAGCAGCTCTTCGGACCTCTTTCGAGAAAAACTGTTTTTT.

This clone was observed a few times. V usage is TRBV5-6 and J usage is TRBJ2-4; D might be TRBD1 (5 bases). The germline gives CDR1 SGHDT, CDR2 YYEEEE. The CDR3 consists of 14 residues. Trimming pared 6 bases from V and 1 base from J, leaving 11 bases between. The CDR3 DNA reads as TGTGCCAGCAACCACGCAGGGGCCAAAAACATTCAGTACTTC. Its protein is CASNHAGAKNIQYF.

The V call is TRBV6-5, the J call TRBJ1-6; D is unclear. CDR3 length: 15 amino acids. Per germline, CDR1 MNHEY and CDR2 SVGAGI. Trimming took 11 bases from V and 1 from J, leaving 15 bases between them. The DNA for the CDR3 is TGTGCCCCCTGGCGGGTTCGGTCCTATAATTCACCCCTCCACTTT. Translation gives CAPWRVRSYNSPLHF.

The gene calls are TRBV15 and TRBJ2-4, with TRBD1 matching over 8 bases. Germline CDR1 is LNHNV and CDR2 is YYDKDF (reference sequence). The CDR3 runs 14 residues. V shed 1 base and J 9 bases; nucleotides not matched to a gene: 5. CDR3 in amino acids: CATSRGGQGSIQYF. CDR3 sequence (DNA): TGTGCCACCAGCAGAGGAGGACAGGGTAGCATTCAGTACTTC.

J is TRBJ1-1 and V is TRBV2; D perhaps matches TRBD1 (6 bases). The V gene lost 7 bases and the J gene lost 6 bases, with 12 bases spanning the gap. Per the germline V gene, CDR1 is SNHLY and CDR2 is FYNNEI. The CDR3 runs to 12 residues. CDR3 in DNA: TGTGCCAGCAACGGGGGGCCGGCTGAAGCTTTCTTT. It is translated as CASNGGPAEAFF. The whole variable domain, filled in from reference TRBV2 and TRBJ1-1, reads EPEVTQTPSHQVTQMGQEVILRCVPISNHLYFYWYRQILGQKVEFLVSFYNNEISEKSEIFDDQFSVERPDGSNFTLKIRSTKLEDSAMYFCASNGGPAEAFFGQGTRLTVV.

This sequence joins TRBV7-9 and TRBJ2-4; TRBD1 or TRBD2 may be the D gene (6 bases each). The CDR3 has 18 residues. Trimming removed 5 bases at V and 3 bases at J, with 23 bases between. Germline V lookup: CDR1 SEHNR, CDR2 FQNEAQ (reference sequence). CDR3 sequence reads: CASSPNRSGGIGKNIQYF. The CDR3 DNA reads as TGTGCCAGCAGCCCCAACCGCTCCGGGGGCATCGGCAAAAACATTCAGTACTTC.

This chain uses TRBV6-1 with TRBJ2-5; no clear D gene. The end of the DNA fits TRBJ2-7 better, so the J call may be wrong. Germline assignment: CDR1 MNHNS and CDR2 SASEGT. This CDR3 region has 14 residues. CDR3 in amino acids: CASSETRQSYEQYF. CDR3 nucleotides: TGTGCCAGCAGTGAAACTCGTCAGTCCTACGAGCAGTACTTC.

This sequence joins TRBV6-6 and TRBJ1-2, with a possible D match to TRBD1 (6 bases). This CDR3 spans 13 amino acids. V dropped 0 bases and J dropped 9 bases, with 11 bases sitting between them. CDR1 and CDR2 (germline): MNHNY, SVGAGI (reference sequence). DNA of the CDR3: TGTGCCAGCAGTTACTCTGGGCAGGGGAGCTACACCTTC. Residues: CASSYSGQGSYTF.

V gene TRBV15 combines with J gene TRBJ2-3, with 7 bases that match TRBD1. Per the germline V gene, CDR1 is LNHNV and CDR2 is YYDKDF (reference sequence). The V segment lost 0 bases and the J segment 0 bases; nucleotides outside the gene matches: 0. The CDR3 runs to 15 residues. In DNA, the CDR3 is TGTGCCACCAGCAGAGACAGGGGGAGCACAGATACGCAGTATTTT. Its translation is CATSRDRGSTDTQYF.

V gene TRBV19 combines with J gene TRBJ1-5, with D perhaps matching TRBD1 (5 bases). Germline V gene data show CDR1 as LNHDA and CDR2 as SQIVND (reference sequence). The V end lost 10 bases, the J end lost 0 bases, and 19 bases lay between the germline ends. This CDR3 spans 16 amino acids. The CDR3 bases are TGTGCCACAACAGACAGCGCCCTTTATAGCAATCAGCCCCAGCATTTT. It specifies CATTDSALYSNQPQHF.